Each of the 6 T cell receptor beta chains below was sequenced from the same sample in a study of T-cell memory formation after mild COVID-19. TCRdb reprocessed the 5' RACE reads with MiXCR, giving one entry per CDR3 protein. The profile shows approximately 300,000 distinct CDR3 sequences, just under 20% of them singletons. Specimen: PBMCs or a T cell subset sorted from them (not recorded which). The origin of the receptors is a man aged 18 to 30 who had mild COVID-19 (a few samples of this study predate the infection). Cell type and time point are not known.

This clonotype was picked up a small number of times. The chain joins TRBV5-1 to TRBJ2-3; 8 nucleotides match TRBD2. Germline-derived CDR1 and CDR2 are SGHRS and YFSETQ. This CDR3 has 15 residues. V shed 0 bases, J shed 4 bases, and the junction held 4 bases outside the gene matches. The CDR3 DNA follows: TGCGCCAGCAGCTTGGGGCCAGCGGGGGCAGATACGCAGTATTTT. This translates into CASSLGPAGADTQYF.

V usage is TRBV11-2 and J usage is TRBJ1-2; 9 bases match TRBD1. J was trimmed by 6 bases and V by 4 bases; bases with no gene match: 9. The CDR3 has 15 amino acids. The germline V gene has CDR1 SGHAT and CDR2 FQNNGV. In DNA, the CDR3 is TGTGCCAGCAGCTCCCCTCCCTGGACAGGGGATGGCTACACCTTC. The encoded protein is CASSSPPWTGDGYTF.

This clonotype was detected only a few times. The chain carries TRBV1 and TRBJ2-7; the DNA was not used to check the table's D call, TRBD2. TRBV1 is designated a pseudogene. The CDR3 extends over 15 amino acids. CDR3 bases: TGCACCAGCAGCTTCACTATAGCGGGGGAATACGAGCAGTACTTC. Amino acid sequence: CTSSFTIAGEYEQYF.

The V and J genes are TRBV27 and TRBJ1-6; TRBD1 agrees at 10 bases. Germline CDR1 is MNHEY and CDR2 is SMNVEV (reference sequence). This CDR3 spans 16 amino acids. With 2 bases clipped from V and 11 bases from J, the junction kept 9 bases outside the gene matches. The CDR3 region is CASSLIPTGGLTPLHF. Here the CDR3 DNA reads TGTGCCAGCAGTTTAATCCCGACAGGGGGCCTAACACCCCTCCACTTT.

This clonotype has more than one count but fewer than ten. The chain links TRBV29-1 to TRBJ2-5; D not certain. This CDR3 is built from 12 residues. Germline values: CDR1 SQVTM, CDR2 ANQGSEA. Trimming took off 4 bases at V and 7 bases at J, with 13 bases between the two ends. CDR3 coding DNA: TGCAGCGTTGTAACCTCGCTTGCGACCCAGTACTTC. It is translated as CSVVTSLATQYF.

This clonotype was detected many times. The J gene is TRBJ2-1, the V gene TRBV5-6, with D possibly being TRBD1 (6 bases). Germline V gives CDR1 SGHDT, CDR2 YYEEEE. This CDR3 has 15 amino acids. Trimming shortened V by 2 bases and J by 9 bases, and 18 bases separated the two germline ends. The CDR3 DNA reads as TGTGCCAGCAGCTTCATCGACAGGATCTCCGCTGAGCAGTTCTTC. Encoded protein: CASSFIDRISAEQFF.